This entry lists 32 T cell receptor beta chains sequenced from one sample in a study of radiotherapy plus CTLA-4 blockade in lung cancer. Sequencing was performed with immunoSEQ multiplex PCR; in TCRdb, only in-frame clones are kept and a portion is missing. This table holds 71,000 or so clones, around nine tenths found once. Sequencing used peripheral blood, obtained from a patient treated with radiotherapy plus ipilimumab. These receptors originate from a human donor with non-small cell lung cancer who had stable disease on radiotherapy plus ipilimumab.

The rearrangement joins TRBV9 to TRBJ2-7; 7 bases match TRBD2. Germline trimming cut 4 bases from V and 6 bases from J; bases unmatched to any gene: 10. The germline V gene has CDR1 SGDLS and CDR2 YYNGEE. This CDR3 has 14 residues. This CDR3 reads CASSIREVTGEQYF. Here the CDR3 DNA reads TGTGCCAGCAGCATTCGGGAGGTCACGGGCGAGCAGTACTTC.

In its sample, this clone was seen a few times. The chain couples TRBV7-2 to TRBJ1-2; 9 bases map to TRBD1. CDR1 SGHTA and CDR2 FQGNSA come from the germline V gene. CDR3 length: 14 amino acids. The V segment lost 5 bases and the J segment 1 base; nucleotides outside the gene matches: 2. The CDR3 reads CASSRQGDNYGYTF. The CDR3 DNA reads TGTGCCAGCAGCCGACAGGGGGATAACTATGGCTACACCTTC.

The chain links TRBV2 to TRBJ1-4, with TRBD1 identical over 9 bases. Unmatched junction bases numbered 9, after V lost 3 bases and J lost 10 bases. Germline V gene lookup returns CDR1 SNHLY and CDR2 FYNNEI. The CDR3 extends over 15 amino acids. The CDR3 DNA reads TGTGCCAGCAGTGATAGAGGGACAGGGACCGGAAAACTGTTTTTT. It codes for CASSDRGTGTGKLFF.

V usage is TRBV6-1 and J usage is TRBJ2-7; D remains unclear. CDR1 is MNHNS and CDR2 is SASEGT in the germline V gene. Trimming removed 5 bases from V and 5 bases from J, with 13 bases in between. The CDR3 is 13 residues long. CDR3: CASSPYKLDEQYF. CDR3 sequence (DNA): TGTGCCAGCAGTCCCTACAAATTAGACGAGCAGTACTTC.

This clone came up a few times. The rearrangement joins TRBV7-9 to TRBJ1-5; 9 bases fit TRBD1. The CDR3 totals 14 residues. The germline CDR1 and CDR2 sequences are SEHNR and FQNEAQ (reference sequence). Unmatched junction bases numbered 5, after V lost 5 bases and J lost 6 bases. CDR3 protein: CASSIQGASQPQHF. CDR3 coding DNA: TGTGCCAGCAGCATACAGGGGGCCTCTCAGCCCCAGCATTTT.

This clone was observed a handful of times. This chain uses TRBV6-5 with TRBJ1-1, with no clear D. Germline CDR1 MNHEY, CDR2 SVGAGI. The CDR3 length is 13 residues. The ends were cut back, 0 bases at V and 10 bases at J, with 12 bases in the middle. The CDR3: CASSYSMAVGAFF. In DNA form, the CDR3 reads TGTGCCAGCAGTTACTCGATGGCGGTGGGAGCTTTCTTT.

The V call is TRBV7-2, the J call TRBJ2-7; unclear D gene. Germline V gene lookup returns CDR1 SGHTA and CDR2 FQGNSA. The CDR3 totals 12 residues. Deletions cut 5 bases from V and 4 bases from J, with 9 bases between. This CDR3 reads CASSPEPYEQYF. The CDR3 nucleotides are TGTGCCAGCAGCCCAGAGCCGTACGAGCAGTACTTC.

The rearrangement uses TRBV7-2 and TRBJ2-2; no clear D gene. In germline, CDR1 is SGHTA, CDR2 FQGNSA. This CDR3 contains 15 residues. The V and J ends lost 1 base and 3 bases respectively, with 9 bases between them. This CDR3 is CASSLGGLYTGELFF. The CDR3 DNA reads TGTGCCAGCAGCTTAGGGGGTTTATACACCGGGGAGCTGTTTTTT.

This clone was seen a single time. The genes are TRBV28 and TRBJ2-7; D could derive from TRBD1 or TRBD2 (5 bases each). The CDR3 covers 12 residues. V lost 5 bases to trimming and J lost 6 bases, with 11 bases between them. Germline CDR1 is MDHEN and CDR2 is SYDVKM. The DNA for the CDR3 is TGTGCCAGCAGTCGGGACGTCCGCGAGCAGTACTTC. Translated: CASSRDVREQYF.

The CDR3 DNA reads TGTGCCTGGGAGCCTCAGGGGGCGCAAACTGAAGCTTTCTTT. As protein: CAWEPQGAQTEAFF. The chain uses TRBV30 and TRBJ1-1; TRBD1 agrees at 8 bases. The CDR3 length is 14 residues. V trimming: 5 bases; J trimming: 5 bases; junction bases outside the gene matches: 10. CDR1 is GTSNPN and CDR2 is SVGIG in the germline V gene (reference sequence).

This chain connects TRBV4-2 to TRBJ2-2; D gene unclear. The V end was cut by 1 base, the J end by 8 bases, with 5 bases between. Germline V lookup: CDR1 LGHNA, CDR2 YNFKEQ. The CDR3 is 12 residues long. In nucleotides, the CDR3 is TGTGCCAGCAGCCAAGGGGGTGGGGAGCTGTTTTTT. Amino acid sequence: CASSQGGGELFF.

The rearrangement joins TRBV18 to TRBJ2-2; tentatively, D is TRBD1 (6 bases). The CDR3 sequence is 15 residues long. V gave up 3 bases and J gave up 3 bases, with 11 bases separating them. Germline V gene lookup returns CDR1 KGHSH and CDR2 LQKENI. CDR3 sequence reads: CASSPGTPDTGELFF. The CDR3 nucleotides are TGTGCCAGCTCACCCGGGACACCCGACACCGGGGAGCTGTTTTTT.

Here the CDR3 reads CASSPGTGSFGPTWRSYNEQFF. The CDR3 DNA reads as TGTGCCAGCAGCCCCGGGACAGGAAGTTTCGGGCCAACGTGGAGGTCCTACAATGAGCAGTTCTTC. The V gene is TRBV4-2, the J gene TRBJ2-1, with 8 bases aligning to TRBD1. CDR1 LGHNA and CDR2 YNFKEQ come from the germline V gene. The CDR3 totals 22 residues. Losses at the gene ends were 4 bases for V and 1 base for J; bases not matched to a gene: 24.

The chain carries TRBV6-5 and TRBJ1-1; no firm D call. This CDR3 is 15 amino acids long. Germline CDR1 and CDR2: MNHEY and SVGAGI. Trimming took off 6 bases at V and 1 base at J, with 15 bases between the two ends. Written as DNA, the CDR3 is TGTGCCAGCAGCCCTGCGACGGGTAGGAACACTGAAGCTTTCTTT. This sequence encodes CASSPATGRNTEAFF.

This clone was observed a single time. The chain has TRBV6-1 and TRBJ1-2; weak D call: TRBD1 (6 bases). Between the trimmed V and J ends, which lost 4 bases and 4 bases, there was a span of 10 bases. CDR1 MNHNS and CDR2 SASEGT come from the germline V gene. The CDR3 sequence is 13 residues long. CDR3 DNA: TGTGCCAGCAGTGGGGACACCACCTATGGCTACACCTTC. It specifies CASSGDTTYGYTF.

The chain carries TRBV7-6 and TRBJ2-3, with TRBD2 matching 7 bases. Germline values: CDR1 SGHVS, CDR2 FNYEAQ. The V segment lost 5 bases and the J segment 5 bases; nucleotides outside the gene matches: 10. This CDR3 comprises 15 residues. CDR3 sequence reads: CASSLTGLEVDTQYF. The CDR3 coding sequence is TGTGCCAGCAGCCTAACCGGACTAGAGGTAGATACGCAGTATTTT.

The gene calls are TRBV5-1 and TRBJ1-5; weak D call: TRBD1 (5 bases). There are 14 residues in the CDR3. Germline values: CDR1 SGHRS, CDR2 YFSETQ. Trimming took 4 bases from V and 4 from J, leaving 12 bases between them. The CDR3 here is CASSKGTGNQPQHF. The CDR3 DNA is TGCGCCAGCAGCAAGGGGACGGGAAATCAGCCCCAGCATTTT.

This clone was seen once. The chain couples TRBV28 to TRBJ2-6, with TRBD2 matching over 7 bases. Germline-derived CDR1 and CDR2 are MDHEN and SYDVKM. J was trimmed by 2 bases and V by 2 bases; bases with no gene match: 15. The CDR3 contains 20 residues. CDR3 DNA sequence: TGTGCCAGCAGTTTACTCCGGTTGCGGGGGAGAGAGCCTGGGGCCAACGTCCTGACTTTC. Encoded protein: CASSLLRLRGREPGANVLTF.

The rearrangement uses TRBV7-2 and TRBJ2-1; 7 positions match TRBD2. J lost 4 bases, V lost 3 bases, and 6 bases had no gene match. Germline values: CDR1 SGHTA, CDR2 FQGNSA. CDR3 length: 15 amino acids. DNA for the CDR3: TGTGCCAGCAGCTTCGCGGGGGACCAGTACAATGAGCAGTTCTTC. Translating it yields CASSFAGDQYNEQFF.

As for this clone: Other DNA sequences in the sample encode the same CDR3. J is TRBJ2-3 and V is TRBV5-7; 16 nucleotides line up with TRBD2. TRBV5-7 counts as an open reading frame of uncertain function. The CDR3 has 18 amino acids. After removal of 10 bases from V and 3 bases from J, the junction contained 14 bases not matched to a gene. The CDR3 DNA reads as TGTGCCCGGCCGAGCGGGCGGGGACTAGCGGGGGGGACAGATACGCAGTATTTT. Its protein product is CARPSGRGLAGGTDTQYF.

The chain has TRBV6-1 and TRBJ1-2, with TRBD1 matching 7 bases. This CDR3 spans 18 amino acids. Germline V CDR1 and CDR2: MNHNS, SASEGT. Trimming cost V 4 bases and J 2 bases; bases outside gene matches: 16. CDR3 protein: CASSAQTTGRVVNYGYTF. The CDR3 DNA sequence: TGTGCCAGCAGTGCCCAGACGACAGGGAGGGTAGTAAACTATGGCTACACCTTC.

As DNA, the CDR3 is TGTGCCAGCAGCTTAACGGCGACAGGGGTACAGGATACGCAGTATTTT. Translating it yields CASSLTATGVQDTQYF. The chain has TRBV7-3 and TRBJ2-3; 8 bases fit TRBD1. CDR1 and CDR2 from the germline V gene are SGHTA and FQGTGA. V lost 0 bases and J lost 6; bases outside the gene matches: 8. The CDR3 sequence is 16 residues long.

This chain uses TRBV7-9 with TRBJ2-3; 10 nucleotides match TRBD2. The CDR3 runs to 15 residues. CDR1 and CDR2 from the germline V gene are SEHNR and FQNEAQ (reference sequence). J lost 5 bases, V lost 4 bases, and 6 bases had no gene match. This CDR3 reads CASSSYSGGRDTQYF. The CDR3 region has the DNA TGTGCCAGCAGCTCCTATAGCGGGGGGAGAGATACGCAGTATTTT.

In DNA form, the CDR3 reads TGTGCCAGCAGCTTCGTGGCTCAGGAGAACAATGAGCAGTTCTTC. It codes for CASSFVAQENNEQFF. This chain links TRBV7-9 with TRBJ2-1; unclear D gene. Germline V gene sequence: CDR1 SEHNR, CDR2 FQNEAQ (reference sequence). V was clipped by 3 bases and J by 5 bases, with 14 bases between them. The CDR3 runs 15 residues. Full variable domain (rest looked up from reference TRBV7-9 and TRBJ2-1): DTGVSQNPRHKITKRGQNVTFRCDPISEHNRLYWYRQTLGQGPEFLTYFQNEAQLEKSRLLSDRFSAERPKGSFSTLEIQRTEQGDSAMYLCASSFVAQENNEQFFGPGTRLTVL.

J is TRBJ2-3 and V is TRBV7-3, with TRBD2 identical over 7 bases. This CDR3 is 15 amino acids long. Unmatched junction bases numbered 5, after V lost 4 bases and J lost 1 base. The germline V gene has CDR1 SGHTA and CDR2 FQGTGA. The CDR3 is CASSSSGGRTDTQYF. The CDR3 nucleotides read TGTGCCAGCAGCTCCTCGGGAGGCCGCACAGATACGCAGTATTTT.

This clone was recorded a few times. The CDR3 spells CASSLGSGPAGSPLHF. CDR3 nucleotide sequence: TGCGCCAGCAGCTTGGGATCAGGCCCCGCTGGGTCACCCCTCCACTTT. The genes are TRBV5-1 and TRBJ1-6; D is uncertain. The CDR3 covers 16 residues. The V gene's germline CDR1 is SGHRS and CDR2 YFSETQ. Trimming removed 0 bases at V and 10 bases at J, with 17 bases between.

The chain is built from TRBV5-1 and TRBJ1-4; 7 bases fit TRBD1. J lost 5 bases, V lost 5 bases, and 6 bases had no gene match. The CDR3 length is 14 residues. CDR1 is SGHRS and CDR2 is YFSETQ in the germline V gene. CDR3 coding DNA: TGCGCCAGCAGTACAGGGGCGGGGAATGAAAAACTGTTTTTT. Encoded protein: CASSTGAGNEKLFF.

The gene calls are TRBV28 and TRBJ1-5; no firm D call. CDR3 length: 15 amino acids. Germline values: CDR1 MDHEN, CDR2 SYDVKM. The V gene lost 1 base and the J gene lost 0 bases, with 7 bases spanning the gap. CDR3 in amino acids: CASSLSDPSNQPQHF. The CDR3 DNA reads as TGTGCCAGCAGTTTATCAGATCCTAGCAATCAGCCCCAGCATTTT.

The V and J genes are TRBV5-1 and TRBJ1-1; D not certain. Trimming took off 6 bases at V and 0 bases at J, with 9 bases between the two ends. This CDR3 comprises 13 residues. Germline loops: CDR1 SGHRS, CDR2 YFSETQ. CDR3 residues: CASIDNMNTEAFF. The CDR3 nucleotides read TGCGCCAGCATAGACAACATGAACACTGAAGCTTTCTTT.

DNA for the CDR3: TGTGCCAGCAGCGGGGCCGGGCACTACGAGCAGTACTTC. Translating it yields CASSGAGHYEQYF. The chain employs TRBV6-1 and TRBJ2-7; D may correspond to TRBD1 or TRBD2 (5 bases each). The CDR3 extends over 13 amino acids. Germline V lookup: CDR1 MNHNS, CDR2 SASEGT. Trimming removed 6 bases from V and 3 bases from J, with 12 bases in between.

Here the CDR3 reads CASSLGGTGGDYGYTF. DNA of the CDR3: TGTGCCAGCAGTCTAGGTGGGACAGGGGGCGACTATGGCTACACCTTC. The gene calls are TRBV28 and TRBJ1-2; the match to TRBD1 covers 12 bases. The CDR3 is 16 amino acids. Losses at the gene ends were 5 bases for V and 3 bases for J; bases not matched to a gene: 7. Germline-derived CDR1 and CDR2 are MDHEN and SYDVKM.

The V gene is TRBV4-1, the J gene TRBJ1-5; 7 bases align to TRBD1. Germline loops: CDR1 MGHRA, CDR2 YSYEKL. The V gene end was trimmed by 0 bases and the J gene end by 2 bases; junction bases not matched to a gene: 1. The CDR3 spans 15 residues. Here the CDR3 reads CASSQEDRGNQPQHF. CDR3 sequence (DNA): TGCGCCAGCAGCCAAGAAGACAGGGGCAATCAGCCCCAGCATTTT.